These 13 T cell receptor beta chains were sequenced from one sample in a study of blood T cell repertoires in COVID-19. Sequenced by immunoSEQ multiplex PCR; TCRdb stores in-frame clones only, minus some. The sample includes around 140,000 clones, 80% to 85% of them seen just once. The specimen was peripheral blood. The receptors derive from a human donor in a cohort sampled during active COVID-19.

V gene TRBV7-9 combines with J gene TRBJ1-2; maybe TRBD1 (6 bases). Trimming left V 2 bases short and J 2 bases short, with 15 bases between. The CDR3 sequence is 16 residues long. CDR1 and CDR2 (germline): SEHNR, FQNEAQ (reference sequence). CDR3 protein: CASSLLKLRGNYGYTF. CDR3 nucleotides: TGTGCCAGCAGCTTATTGAAGCTTAGGGGGAACTATGGCTACACCTTC.

The chain combines TRBV5-1 with TRBJ2-3; 7 bases line up with TRBD2. This CDR3 has 18 amino acids. Germline V gives CDR1 SGHRS, CDR2 YFSETQ. Trimming removed 2 bases from V and 3 bases from J; junction bases left unmatched: 15. Written as DNA, the CDR3 is TGCGCCAGCAGCTTTTACGGGTGGGCGGGAGAGGAGACAGATACGCAGTATTTT. Translating it yields CASSFYGWAGEETDTQYF.

The J gene is TRBJ2-7, the V gene TRBV4-2; 13 nucleotides match TRBD2. Germline V gene sequence: CDR1 LGHNA, CDR2 YNFKEQ. The ends lost 4 bases at V and 0 bases at J; junction bases unmatched: 6. CDR3 length equals 17 residues. The CDR3 loop reads CASSPGTSGISSYEQYF. The CDR3 coding sequence is TGTGCCAGCAGCCCCGGGACTAGCGGGATAAGCTCCTACGAGCAGTACTTC.

This chain connects TRBV11-2 to TRBJ2-1; no clear D gene. V was trimmed by 5 bases and J by 2 bases, leaving 13 bases between them. CDR1 and CDR2 from the germline V gene are SGHAT and FQNNGV. The CDR3 is 15 residues long. CDR3 sequence reads: CASSPIFEAYNEQFF. For the CDR3, the DNA is TGTGCCAGCAGCCCTATATTTGAGGCCTACAATGAGCAGTTCTTC.

The CDR3 DNA reads as TGTGCCAGCCAGGCAGGGAATGGCTACACCTTC. Protein product: CASQAGNGYTF. This chain connects TRBV19 to TRBJ1-2; TRBD1 is a possible D gene (5 bases). Trimming pared 9 bases from V and 6 bases from J, leaving 11 bases between. Germline V CDR1 and CDR2: LNHDA, SQIVND (reference sequence). This CDR3 region has 11 residues. Full variable domain (rest looked up from reference TRBV19 and TRBJ1-2): DGGITQSPKYLFRKEGQNVTLSCEQNLNHDAMYWYRQDPGQGLRLIYYSQIVNDFQKGDIAEGYSVSREKKESFPLTVTSAQKNPTAFYLCASQAGNGYTFGSGTRLTVV.

The rearrangement joins TRBV15 to TRBJ1-1, with D perhaps TRBD1 (5 bases). Germline CDR1 and CDR2: LNHNV and YYDKDF (reference sequence). Trimming left V 1 base short and J 4 bases short, with 7 bases between. This CDR3 contains 13 residues. The CDR3 region is CATSRVGGTEAFF. For the CDR3, the DNA is TGTGCCACCAGCAGAGTCGGGGGCACTGAAGCTTTCTTT.

This sequence joins TRBV9 and TRBJ2-1; TRBD2 matches 9 bases. Germline trimming cut 4 bases from V and 7 bases from J; bases unmatched to any gene: 18. The germline V gene has CDR1 SGDLS and CDR2 YYNGEE. The CDR3 totals 18 residues. In nucleotides, the CDR3 is TGTGCCAGCAGCCCTACCGGACTAGCGCCTGACACAGTAAATGAGCAGTTCTTC. Protein: CASSPTGLAPDTVNEQFF.

The chain combines TRBV28 with TRBJ1-2; D may be TRBD1 (5 bases). From germline, CDR1 is MDHEN and CDR2 SYDVKM. With 5 bases removed from V and 8 bases from J, the gap between germline ends came to 18 bases. The CDR3 has 14 amino acids. In DNA form, the CDR3 reads TGTGCCAGCAGTCCTTTAAGGGGCCTAGGGGGCTACACCTTC. Translation gives CASSPLRGLGGYTF.

V is TRBV3-1 (or the pseudogene TRBV3-2) and J is TRBJ2-2, with 8 bases that match TRBD2. The CDR3 is made up of 18 amino acids. CDR1 and CDR2 (germline): LGHDT, YNNKEL (reference sequence). The J segment lost 5 bases and the V segment lost 1 base, leaving 12 bases of the junction unmatched. The CDR3 sequence: CASSQGLAGVRATGELFF. CDR3 DNA sequence: TGTGCCAGCAGCCAAGGGCTAGCGGGTGTACGGGCGACCGGGGAGCTGTTTTTT.

Concerning this clone: Distinct nucleotide sequences in the sample also encode this CDR3. The rearrangement joins TRBV18 to TRBJ1-1; TRBD1 agrees at 11 bases. V trimming: 2 bases; J trimming: 5 bases; junction bases outside the gene matches: 1. The germline V gene encodes CDR1 KGHSH and CDR2 LQKENI. This CDR3 contains 14 residues. The CDR3 sequence: CASSPGTGGTEAFF. The CDR3 nucleotides are TGTGCCAGCTCACCAGGGACAGGGGGGACTGAAGCTTTCTTT.

This chain joins TRBV18 and TRBJ2-3; 7 bases fit TRBD1. The CDR3 length is 16 residues. The germline V gene encodes CDR1 KGHSH and CDR2 LQKENI. V lost 3 bases and J lost 1; bases outside the gene matches: 7. Written as DNA, the CDR3 is TGTGCCAGCTCACCCAAGACAGGGTACGGCACAGATACGCAGTATTTT. It is translated as CASSPKTGYGTDTQYF.

The chain combines TRBV6-5 with TRBJ1-6; 7 positions match TRBD1. The V segment lost 4 bases and the J segment 8 bases; nucleotides outside the gene matches: 8. The CDR3 covers 15 residues. Germline CDR1 and CDR2: MNHEY and SVGAGI. CDR3 protein: CASSSSTGNHSPLHF. DNA for the CDR3: TGTGCCAGCAGTTCATCGACAGGGAACCATTCACCCCTCCACTTT.

J is TRBJ2-5 and V is TRBV2, with D possibly being TRBD2 (5 bases). V lost 7 bases and J 6 bases, leaving 15 bases between the germline ends. Germline V lookup: CDR1 SNHLY, CDR2 FYNNEI. The CDR3 runs 13 residues. For the CDR3, the DNA is TGTGCCAGCACAAGGGTTAGCGACAAGACCCAGTACTTC. It codes for CASTRVSDKTQYF.